This TCR beta chain appears in the sequencing data of a study of T cells in Graves' hyperthyroidism and ophthalmopathy. Study results and limitations: Among clonotypes expanded in thyroid above 0.001, most were also found in blood.

From RNA transcripts, TCR beta CDR3 regions were amplified. First-round RT-PCR with HTBI primers amplified the TCR CDR3 region. TCRdb analysed the multiplex PCR reads with MiXCR anew, one entry per CDR3 protein. The sample contains around 430,000 distinct CDR3 sequences, about 15% of which appear only once. Criteria for exclusion of patients were uncontrolled infection, other autoimmune disease, pregnancy or lactation. This clonotype was detected many times. Its antigen is not identified. The CDR3 has 13 residues. Trimming pared 0 bases from V and 4 bases from J, leaving 9 bases between. The V gene's germline CDR1 is DFQATT and CDR2 SNEGSKA (reference sequence).

The specimen was blood. The TCR originated in a woman aged 25 to 45 with Graves' hyperthyroidism. The chain is built from TRBV20-1 and TRBJ1-1; maybe TRBD1 (5 bases). CDR3 sequence: CSARDPGGTEAFF. The CDR3, as DNA: TGCAGTGCTAGAGACCCTGGGGGCACTGAAGCTTTCTTT.